What follows are 6 T cell receptor beta chains derived from one specimen sequenced in a study of blood T cell repertoires in COVID-19. The data were produced by immunoSEQ multiplex PCR, yet TCRdb's version contains in-frame clones alone and is incomplete. Found here are under 150,000 clones, around 84% of them singletons; the top ten hold about 2.4%. Sequenced sample: PBMCs or T cells enriched from blood (not recorded which). Source of these receptors: a man aged 35 to 55 with acute COVID-19.

This chain links TRBV2 with TRBJ1-1; D is perhaps TRBD1 (5 bases). The CDR3 sequence is 14 residues long. Germline V lookup: CDR1 SNHLY, CDR2 FYNNEI. V lost 2 bases and J 4 bases, leaving 11 bases between the germline ends. The CDR3 DNA reads TGTGCCAGCAGTGAACAGGGAAAGGGCACTGAAGCTTTCTTT. Translating it yields CASSEQGKGTEAFF.

The chain has TRBV5-1 and TRBJ2-5; either TRBD1 or TRBD2 may supply D (5 bases each). The CDR3 spans 15 residues. Trimming shortened V by 4 bases and J by 0 bases, and 13 bases separated the two germline ends. Looked up from germline, CDR1 is SGHRS and CDR2 is YFSETQ. The CDR3 loop reads CASSMGRGYQETQYF. The DNA of the CDR3 is TGCGCCAGCAGCATGGGACGGGGATACCAAGAGACCCAGTACTTC.

This clone was counted many times. V and J are TRBV20-1 and TRBJ2-7, with 12 bases matching TRBD2. Germline V gene data show CDR1 as DFQATT and CDR2 as SNEGSKA (reference sequence). The CDR3 runs 15 residues. The V gene end was trimmed by 3 bases and the J gene end by 6 bases; junction bases not matched to a gene: 9. The CDR3 loop reads CSASSLLAGGREQYF. DNA for the CDR3: TGCAGTGCTAGTAGTTTACTAGCGGGAGGTCGCGAGCAGTACTTC.

Only a few counts were recorded for this clone. The CDR3 DNA reads as TGTGCCTGGAGCCCCGGGACAGGGGGCCGGGAGCAGTACTTC. Protein: CAWSPGTGGREQYF. V usage is TRBV30 and J usage is TRBJ2-7; 12 nucleotides agree with TRBD1. The CDR3 consists of 14 residues. The germline V gene has CDR1 GTSNPN and CDR2 SVGIG (reference sequence). The V segment lost 3 bases and the J segment 7 bases; nucleotides outside the gene matches: 7.

Worth noting for this clone: Sequence at one end of the junction differs from germline and may be a read error. V usage is TRBV12-3 or TRBV12-4 and J usage is TRBJ1-1, with D unresolved. The CDR3 has 13 residues. As DNA, the CDR3 is TGTGCCAGCAGTTTAAGTTTCCAGCGCGAAATAGCTTTT. Translation: CASSLSFQREIAF.

This clone turned up a few times. The CDR3: CASSLEGQGNEKLFF. CDR3 sequence (DNA): TGCGCCAGCAGCTTGGAGGGACAGGGGAATGAAAAACTGTTTTTT. The chain is built from TRBV5-1 and TRBJ1-4, with 10 bases fitting TRBD1. Germline V gene sequence: CDR1 SGHRS, CDR2 YFSETQ. The CDR3 has 15 amino acids. V was clipped by 0 bases and J by 5 bases; unmatched bases: 1.